A single sample is the source of the 2 T cell receptor beta chains below, sequenced in a study of CD8 T cells in Susac syndrome. Random hexamers served to reverse transcribe roughly 0.45 to 1 ug RNA. MiXCR was run by TCRdb on the immunoSEQ multiplex PCR reads, yielding one entry per CDR3 protein. Of a few hundred thousand distinct CDR3 sequences in the sample, 95% are singletons; the top ten hold about 0.091%. The sample comprised CD4+ T cells from PBMCs. The receptors were sampled from a human donor with multiple sclerosis.

This clonotype was found once. This rearrangement joins TRBV20-1 to TRBJ2-1, with no clear D. CDR1 DFQATT and CDR2 SNEGSKA come from the germline V gene (reference sequence). The CDR3 covers 13 residues. V was pared by 3 bases and J by 8 bases, with 14 bases between. The CDR3 loop is CSASGPLGDEQFF. The CDR3 region has the DNA TGCAGTGCTAGCGGACCTCTGGGCGATGAGCAGTTCTTC.

The DNA of the CDR3 is TGTGCCTACCTACAGGGCGGCACTGAAGCTTTCTTT. It yields the protein CAYLQGGTEAFF. The chain uses TRBV30 and TRBJ1-1; tentatively, D is TRBD1 (6 bases). V was clipped by 7 bases and J by 4 bases, with 13 bases between them. This CDR3 region has 12 residues. Per the germline V gene, CDR1 is GTSNPN and CDR2 is SVGIG (reference sequence). The full variable domain, its missing parts supplied by reference TRBV30 and TRBJ1-1, is SQTIHQWPATLVQPVGSPLSLECTVEGTSNPNLYWYRQAAGRGLQLLFYSVGIGQISSEVPQNLSASRPQDRQFILSSKKLLLSDSGFYLCAYLQGGTEAFFGQGTRLTVV.